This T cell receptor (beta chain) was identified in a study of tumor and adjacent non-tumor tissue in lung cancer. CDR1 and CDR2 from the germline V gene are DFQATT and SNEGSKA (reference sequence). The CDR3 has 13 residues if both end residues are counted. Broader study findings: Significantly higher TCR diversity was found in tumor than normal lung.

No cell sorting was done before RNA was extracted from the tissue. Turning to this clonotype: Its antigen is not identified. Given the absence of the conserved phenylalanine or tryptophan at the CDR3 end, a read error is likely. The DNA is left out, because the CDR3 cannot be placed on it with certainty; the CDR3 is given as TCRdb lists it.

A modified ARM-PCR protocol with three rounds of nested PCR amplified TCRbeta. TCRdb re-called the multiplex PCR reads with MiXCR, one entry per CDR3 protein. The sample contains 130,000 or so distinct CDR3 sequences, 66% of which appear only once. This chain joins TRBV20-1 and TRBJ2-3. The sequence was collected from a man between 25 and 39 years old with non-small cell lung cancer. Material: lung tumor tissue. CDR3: CSAHGVLTDTQFC.